This T cell receptor (beta chain) was captured by sequencing in a study of cytomegalovirus exposure and HLA in healthy donors. The V gene end was trimmed by 6 bases and the J gene end by 9 bases; junction bases not matched to a gene: 16. This CDR3 has 17 amino acids. Looked up from germline, CDR1 is MNHEY and CDR2 is SMNVEV (reference sequence). TCRdb's copy holds only in-frame clones and misses some; the assay was immunoSEQ multiplex PCR. This table has 200,000 or so clones, around 83% appearing once. The chain joins TRBV27 to TRBJ2-2; 10 nucleotides agree with TRBD1. Sequenced material: PBMCs. The receptor's source is a woman aged 25 to 39 in good health and CMV-seropositive. The CDR3 region has the DNA TGTGCCAGCAGCAACCATGCCACCGGGACAGGGGCCAGGGAGCTGTTTTTT. Its protein product is CASSNHATGTGARELFF.